Each of the 19 T cell receptor beta chains below was sequenced from the same sample in a study of CD4 T cells in relation to SARS-CoV-2 and coronaviruses. The repertoire was sequenced with immunoSEQ multiplex PCR; TCRdb's copy has only in-frame clones and lacks some. Here the sample spans about 36,000 clones, over 70% being singletons. Their antigens remain unidentified. The material sequenced was memory CD4+ T cells from PBMCs, cultured in vitro. All receptors derive from an adult with COVID-19.

The chain employs TRBV10-3 and TRBJ1-1; TRBD1 might be the D (6 bases). The CDR3 spans 14 residues. V shed 11 bases and J shed 8 bases, with 24 bases lying between them. CDR1 is ENHRY and CDR2 is SYGVKD in the germline V gene. The CDR3 sequence: CALSAAPGQKEAFF. CDR3 sequence (DNA): TGTGCCCTATCAGCCGCTCCGGGACAAAAGGAAGCTTTCTTT.

This clone was detected a few times. V and J are TRBV3-1 (or the pseudogene TRBV3-2) and TRBJ1-1; possible D gene TRBD1, 5 bases. Germline loops: CDR1 LGHDT, CDR2 YNNKEL (reference sequence). The CDR3 is 12 residues long. Trimming removed 4 bases at V and 7 bases at J, with 10 bases between. Written as DNA, the CDR3 is TGTGCCAGCAGCCCGCCGGGGGGTGAAGCTTTCTTT. Translating it yields CASSPPGGEAFF.

The genes are TRBV2 and TRBJ2-1, with 12 bases that match TRBD2. In germline, CDR1 is SNHLY, CDR2 FYNNEI. After removal of 8 bases from V and 5 bases from J, the junction contained 1 base not matched to a gene. CDR3 length equals 13 residues. The CDR3 protein is CASLAGGNNEQFF. CDR3 DNA: TGTGCCAGCCTAGCGGGAGGGAACAATGAGCAGTTCTTC. The full variable domain, with the rest looked up from reference TRBV2 and TRBJ2-1, is EPEVTQTPSHQVTQMGQEVILRCVPISNHLYFYWYRQILGQKVEFLVSFYNNEISEKSEIFDDQFSVERPDGSNFTLKIRSTKLEDSAMYFCASLAGGNNEQFFGPGTRLTVL.

This rearrangement joins TRBV5-1 to TRBJ1-1; the D gene is possibly TRBD1 (5 bases). The CDR3 consists of 14 residues. The V gene's germline CDR1 is SGHRS and CDR2 YFSETQ. V lost 0 bases and J 7 bases, leaving 13 bases between the germline ends. CDR3 region: CASSLGDGIIEAFF. CDR3 coding DNA: TGCGCCAGCAGCTTGGGGGACGGAATAATTGAAGCTTTCTTT.

The chain employs TRBV30 and TRBJ1-5; 7 nucleotides match TRBD1. Germline V gives CDR1 GTSNPN, CDR2 SVGIG (reference sequence). V trimming: 2 bases; J trimming: 5 bases; junction bases outside the gene matches: 3. The CDR3 runs to 13 residues. CDR3: CAWSSQGDQPQHF. DNA for the CDR3: TGTGCCTGGAGTTCCCAGGGGGATCAGCCCCAGCATTTT.

CDR3 residues: CASSPTTDTQYF. CDR3 bases: TGTGCCAGCAGCCCCACCACAGATACGCAGTATTTT. The rearrangement links TRBV3-1 (or the pseudogene TRBV3-2) to TRBJ2-3; D gene uncertain. The CDR3 is made up of 12 amino acids. V was trimmed by 4 bases and J by 2 bases, leaving 4 bases between them. Germline loops: CDR1 LGHDT, CDR2 YNNKEL (reference sequence).

The V call is TRBV6-5, the J call TRBJ2-3, with 10 bases lining up with TRBD2. This CDR3 has 15 amino acids. From germline, CDR1 is MNHEY and CDR2 SVGAGI. V lost 5 bases to trimming and J lost 2 bases; unmatched junction nucleotides: 4. CDR3 bases: TGTGCCAGCAGTACGGGACTAGCGATCACAGATACGCAGTATTTT. Its translation: CASSTGLAITDTQYF.

This chain links TRBV6-6 with TRBJ2-1; D not resolved. Germline assignment: CDR1 MNHNY and CDR2 SVGAGI (reference sequence). The CDR3 is 15 residues long. V was cut by 4 bases and J by 0 bases, with 10 bases left in between. The CDR3 loop is CASSLWVSSYNEQFF. The DNA of the CDR3 is TGTGCCAGCAGTTTATGGGTAAGCTCCTACAATGAGCAGTTCTTC.

This chain links TRBV7-8 with TRBJ2-1, with D possibly matching TRBD2 (6 bases). Trimming took off 3 bases at V and 3 bases at J, with 12 bases between the two ends. The CDR3 has 15 amino acids. CDR1 is SGHVS and CDR2 is FQNEAQ in the germline V gene. DNA for the CDR3: TGTGCCAGCAGCTTGAGGCTAGCGTTCTACAATGAGCAGTTCTTC. Its protein is CASSLRLAFYNEQFF.

This chain joins TRBV27 and TRBJ2-2; no clear D gene. The CDR3 consists of 15 residues. Trimming took off 4 bases at V and 9 bases at J, with 18 bases between the two ends. Germline values: CDR1 MNHEY, CDR2 SMNVEV (reference sequence). The CDR3 region is CASSSPLRNRRELFF. The CDR3 DNA is TGTGCCAGCAGTTCACCCCTTAGAAACCGCCGGGAGCTGTTTTTT.

This chain uses TRBV10-1 with TRBJ2-1; 10 bases are a match to TRBD1. Germline V gives CDR1 WNHNN, CDR2 SYGVQD (reference sequence). V shed 5 bases, J shed 6 bases, and the junction held 4 bases outside the gene matches. This CDR3 region has 14 residues. In DNA form, the CDR3 reads TGCGCCAGCAGTCGGGACAGGGGAGGCAATGAGCAGTTCTTC. Encoded protein: CASSRDRGGNEQFF.

The rearrangement uses TRBV10-3 and TRBJ2-5, with D possibly TRBD1 on 5 matching bases. The germline CDR1 and CDR2 sequences are ENHRY and SYGVKD. The CDR3 extends over 14 amino acids. Trimming pared 6 bases from V and 2 bases from J, leaving 13 bases between. This CDR3 reads CAIRTQGTQETQYF. The CDR3 DNA reads as TGTGCCATCAGGACCCAGGGCACACAAGAGACCCAGTACTTC.

The V gene is TRBV6-5, the J gene TRBJ2-1, with 8 nucleotides matching TRBD2. Unmatched junction bases numbered 7, after V lost 3 bases and J lost 9 bases. Germline V lookup: CDR1 MNHEY, CDR2 SVGAGI. The CDR3 length is 14 residues. The CDR3 sequence is CASSYAGGISEQFF. In DNA, the CDR3 is TGTGCCAGCAGTTATGCGGGGGGCATTAGTGAGCAGTTCTTC.

The rearrangement links TRBV2 to TRBJ1-1; D not certain. The V gene's germline CDR1 is SNHLY and CDR2 FYNNEI. V lost 4 bases, J lost 3 bases, and 9 bases lay in between. This CDR3 has 13 residues. This CDR3 reads CASSVGVDTEAFF. CDR3 DNA: TGTGCCAGCAGTGTCGGGGTGGACACTGAAGCTTTCTTT. The full variable domain, its missing parts supplied by reference TRBV2 and TRBJ1-1, is EPEVTQTPSHQVTQMGQEVILRCVPISNHLYFYWYRQILGQKVEFLVSFYNNEISEKSEIFDDQFSVERPDGSNFTLKIRSTKLEDSAMYFCASSVGVDTEAFFGQGTRLTVV.

The chain combines TRBV6-6 with TRBJ1-5; D is unclear. Germline V CDR1 and CDR2: MNHNY, SVGAGI (reference sequence). V shed 0 bases and J shed 5 bases, with 11 bases lying between them. CDR3 length: 15 amino acids. CDR3 coding DNA: TGTGCCAGCAGTTACTCGGTCGCCGGCGATCAGCCCCAGCATTTT. This sequence encodes CASSYSVAGDQPQHF.

The V and J genes are TRBV19 and TRBJ2-5, with a tentative D call TRBD1 (6 bases). V dropped 7 bases and J dropped 4 bases, with 10 bases sitting between them. The CDR3 is 12 residues long. Germline CDR1 reads LNHDA; CDR2 reads SQIVND (reference sequence). This chain's CDR3 is CASKETGETQYF. In DNA, the CDR3 is TGTGCCAGTAAGGAGACAGGAGAGACCCAGTACTTC.

Written as DNA, the CDR3 is TGTGCCAGCACCCGCTACTCGGACAGGGTTAGCAATCAGCCCCAGCATTTT. Translation gives CASTRYSDRVSNQPQHF. The chain employs TRBV2 and TRBJ1-5; 8 nucleotides line up with TRBD1. V dropped 7 bases and J dropped 0; count of bases not matched to a gene: 11. The germline V gene has CDR1 SNHLY and CDR2 FYNNEI. This CDR3 has 17 amino acids.

This clone was recorded only once. The V call is TRBV2, the J call TRBJ1-2; TRBD1 matches 7 bases. The J segment lost 5 bases and the V segment lost 6 bases, leaving 9 bases of the junction unmatched. From germline, CDR1 is SNHLY and CDR2 FYNNEI. This CDR3 contains 14 residues. DNA of the CDR3: TGTGCCAGCAGCGAGCTAGGGACAGATTATGGCTACACCTTC. This translates into CASSELGTDYGYTF.

This sequence joins TRBV7-9 and TRBJ2-1, with 8 bases matching TRBD2. After removal of 1 base from V and 4 bases from J, the junction contained 6 bases not matched to a gene. The CDR3 runs 16 residues. CDR1 is SEHNR and CDR2 is FQNEAQ in the germline V gene (reference sequence). The CDR3 sequence is CASSLESGSQYNEQFF. The CDR3 bases are TGTGCCAGCAGCTTAGAGAGCGGGAGTCAGTACAATGAGCAGTTCTTC.